The rows below give T cell receptor beta chains drawn from one sample of a study of blood T cell repertoires in COVID-19. Libraries were prepared by immunoSEQ multiplex PCR; TCRdb keeps only in-frame clonotypes and omits some of them. The sample includes roughly 250,000 clones, around 89% seen only once; the top ten take roughly 10%. The material sequenced was PBMCs or T cells enriched from blood (not recorded which). These TCRs come from a man aged 40-49 years who had recovered from COVID-19. Each CDR3 is given with its conserved first and last residue. The order of the fields is J gene, V gene, D gene, CDR3 protein, CDR3 DNA. The D gene is left open where the match is weak.

TRBJ1-1 | TRBV28 | TRBD1 | CASSVPGQNMNTEAFF | TGTGCCAGCAGTGTTCCGGGACAGAACATGAACACTGAAGCTTTCTTT
TRBJ1-1 | TRBV3-1/TRBV3-2 | NA | CASSQGARTEAFF | TGTGCCAGCAGCCAGGGGGCGCGCACTGAAGCTTTCTTT
TRBJ2-1 | TRBV4-2 | TRBD2 | CASSKSGLANEQFF | TGTGCCAGCAGCAAATCGGGACTAGCGAATGAGCAGTTCTTC
TRBJ2-1 | TRBV30 | TRBD2 | CARSLAGGGDEQFF | TGTGCCCGCTCCTTAGCGGGGGGGGGCGATGAGCAGTTCTTC
TRBJ1-1 | TRBV25-1 | TRBD1 | CASSGQPTGWGLGTEAFF | TGTGCCAGCAGTGGTCAACCGACAGGGTGGGGTCTAGGCACTGAAGCTTTCTTT
TRBJ2-7 | TRBV19 | NA | CASSIRSRTYEQYF | TGTGCCAGTAGTATTAGGAGTAGAACCTACGAGCAGTACTTC
TRBJ1-2 | TRBV7-8 | NA | CASSRLPRSKQVGYGYTF | TGTGCCAGCAGCCGGTTGCCGCGATCCAAACAGGTCGGCTATGGCTACACCTTC
TRBJ1-1 | TRBV10-3 | NA | CAIREIMNTEAFF | TGTGCCATCAGGGAGATCATGAACACTGAAGCTTTCTTT
TRBJ2-7 | TRBV6-5 | NA | CASSYSSGRRAEQYF | TGTGCCAGCAGTTACTCAAGTGGTAGGAGAGCCGAGCAGTACTTC
TRBJ2-7 | TRBV10-3 | NA | CAISATGTHYEQYF | TGTGCCATCAGTGCGACCGGGACACACTACGAGCAGTACTTC
TRBJ2-5 | TRBV18 | TRBD1 | CASSPDVGQGKTQYF | TGTGCCAGCTCACCAGATGTCGGACAGGGGAAGACCCAGTACTTC